The rows below give T cell receptor beta chains drawn from one sample of a study of cytomegalovirus exposure and HLA in healthy donors. Sequenced by immunoSEQ multiplex PCR; TCRdb stores in-frame clones only, minus some. Among roughly 110,000 clones listed, over 75% were seen once. Sequences were obtained from PBMCs. Source of these receptors: a woman aged 25 to 39 in good health and CMV-seropositive. Both conserved end residues are trimmed from each CDR3. The size field is filled for only some rows; it gives once, few, many or a size class.

v_call	j_call	clone_size	cdr3_aa
TRBV11-2	TRBJ1-2	.	ASSGRTETNYGYT
TRBV5-1	TRBJ1-2	.	ASSFQPGQGDYGYT
TRBV23-1	TRBJ2-1	.	ASSPDSRVSLNNEQF
TRBV5-4	TRBJ1-1	.	ASRLTGGATEAF
TRBV19	TRBJ1-4	.	ASRGIRGQDEKLF
TRBV10-3	TRBJ1-1	few	AISEVEPGTEAF
TRBV14	TRBJ2-7	.	ASSPSKLVFEQY
TRBV5-1	TRBJ2-5	.	ASSFWTEQETQY
TRBV28	TRBJ2-1	.	ASSFSGNEQF
TRBV7-3	TRBJ1-1	.	ASSPHDRGSLMNTEAF
TRBV6-4	TRBJ1-1	few	AVLVGGDTEAF
TRBV14	TRBJ1-2	.	ASSQIGTGSKIYGYT
TRBV6-5	TRBJ1-3	.	ASSEQGLRNTIY
TRBV6-6	TRBJ1-1	.	ASSASENTEAF
TRBV13	TRBJ1-1	.	ASSPRGGLSEAF
TRBV14	TRBJ2-5	.	ASSQPGRRGETQY
TRBV30	TRBJ2-3	.	ASTSGGADTQY
TRBV11-2	TRBJ2-1	.	ASSRAAQF
TRBV30	TRBJ1-1	.	AWSVGKNTEAF
TRBV11-2	TRBJ1-1	.	ASSLHLGQEAF
TRBV30	TRBJ2-1	.	ALQPGTGGLEQF
TRBV6-5	TRBJ1-3	.	ASSYQGLTFGNTIY
TRBV19	TRBJ1-2	.	ASCYDTLAGYGYT
TRBV19	TRBJ2-3	.	ASSVGGFTDTQY
TRBV27	TRBJ1-6	.	ASSLNGGGENSPLH
TRBV21-1	TRBJ1-2	few	ASSKEGEGWGGYGYT
TRBV9	TRBJ2-1	.	ASSVSGSSYNEQF
TRBV5-1	TRBJ1-2	few	ASSADRGLGYT
TRBV19	TRBJ2-2	.	ASSTIAGDSTGELF
TRBV2	TRBJ2-7	.	FCKQEAAYEQY
TRBV27	TRBJ2-1	few	ASSLRGTSGGYNEQF
TRBV13	TRBJ1-2	few	ASSLRQADGYT
TRBV20-1	TRBJ1-2	.	SVTENYGYT
TRBV10-3	TRBJ1-1	.	AINSDRDRGGEAF
TRBV29-1	TRBJ2-7	.	SVVGLAGFEQY
TRBV19	TRBJ1-4	.	ASNRDRGPATNEKLF
TRBV30	TRBJ1-3	.	AWTITSSGNTIY
TRBV21-1	TRBJ2-7	.	ASSKGTGGYEQY
TRBV5-6	TRBJ2-2	.	ASSPTGGYTGELF
TRBV14	TRBJ2-3	once	ASSQRQGSRTDTQY
TRBV7-9	TRBJ2-1	once	ASSFRTSGFNEQF
TRBV19	TRBJ2-1	.	ASRPSMGLSYNEQF
TRBV2	TRBJ2-1	.	ASKGDRVIGEQF
TRBV2	TRBJ1-5	.	ASSEASGQGGLPQH
TRBV6-1	TRBJ1-1	.	ASSKTGGTEAF
TRBV7-6	TRBJ1-1	.	ASSYGADSSSEAF
TRBV5-1	TRBJ1-1	.	ASSLVGAKVNTEAF
TRBV27	TRBJ2-7	few	ASSDWSYEQY
TRBV4-1	TRBJ2-1	.	ASSTRTGTGYNEQF
TRBV11-2	TRBJ1-1	.	ASSLVGQEAF
TRBV4-1	TRBJ2-1	.	ASSQVIAGNEQF
TRBV6-6	TRBJ2-1	few	ASISGSNEQF
TRBV5-5	TRBJ2-5	.	ASSLAGTMETQY
TRBV7-8	TRBJ1-5	.	ASSLAPQGVQPQH
TRBV10-1	TRBJ2-2	.	ASSESGTGLSGELF